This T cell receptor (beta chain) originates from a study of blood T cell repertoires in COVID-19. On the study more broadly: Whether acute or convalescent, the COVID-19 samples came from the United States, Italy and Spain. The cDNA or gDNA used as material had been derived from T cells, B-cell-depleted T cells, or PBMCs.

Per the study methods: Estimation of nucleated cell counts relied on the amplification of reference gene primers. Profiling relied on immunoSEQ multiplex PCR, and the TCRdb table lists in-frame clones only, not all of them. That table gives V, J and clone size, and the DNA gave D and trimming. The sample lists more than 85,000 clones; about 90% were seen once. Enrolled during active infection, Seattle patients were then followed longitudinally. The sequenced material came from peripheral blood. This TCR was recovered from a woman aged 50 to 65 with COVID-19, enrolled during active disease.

CDR3 DNA: TGTGCCAGCAGCCTGAGCGGGGCGGGGAACACTGAAGCTTTCTTT. Its protein is CASSLSGAGNTEAFF. The J gene is TRBJ1-1, the V gene TRBV7-3, with D perhaps matching TRBD1 (5 bases). The germline V and J ends were trimmed by 5 bases and 1 base, with 14 bases remaining between them. CDR3 length: 15 amino acids. CDR1 is SGHTA and CDR2 is FQGTGA in the germline V gene.